Each of the 8 T cell receptor beta chains below was sequenced from the same sample in a study of control samples from healthy donors and cancer patients. Method: immunoSEQ multiplex PCR; TCRdb's copy keeps in-frame clones and lacks some. The sample shows 96,000 or so clones, 93% of them seen only once. The specimen was blood. The receptors here all came from a man aged 18-30 years in good health.

This clone has a handful of counts. The gene calls are TRBV27 and TRBJ2-7; 8 bases fit TRBD1. Unmatched junction bases numbered 6, after V lost 2 bases and J lost 0 bases. The CDR3 is 16 amino acids. Germline V gene data show CDR1 as MNHEY and CDR2 as SMNVEV (reference sequence). CDR3 in DNA: TGTGCCAGCAGTTTACAAGGACAGGGAGGCTCCTACGAGCAGTACTTC. Translated, it gives CASSLQGQGGSYEQYF.

This rearrangement joins TRBV27 to TRBJ2-5; D is possibly TRBD1 or TRBD2 (6 bases each). Germline V gives CDR1 MNHEY, CDR2 SMNVEV (reference sequence). This CDR3 contains 15 residues. The V and J ends lost 7 bases and 3 bases respectively, with 18 bases between them. The DNA of the CDR3 is TGTGCCAGCAATTACCTCTCGGGGGCCGAAGAGACCCAGTACTTC. This codes for CASNYLSGAEETQYF.

This rearrangement joins TRBV27 to TRBJ2-7; 7 bases map to TRBD1. V was pared by 4 bases and J by 2 bases, with 5 bases of the junction left unmatched. Looked up from germline, CDR1 is MNHEY and CDR2 is SMNVEV (reference sequence). This CDR3 has 14 residues. CDR3 residues: CASSYQQGTYEQYF. The CDR3 DNA reads as TGTGCCAGCAGTTATCAACAGGGGACCTACGAGCAGTACTTC.

This clone was counted only a few times. This chain uses TRBV20-1 with TRBJ1-2; D is uncertain. Trimming pared 3 bases from V and 8 bases from J, leaving 19 bases between. The CDR3 sequence is 14 residues long. Germline V gene data show CDR1 as DFQATT and CDR2 as SNEGSKA (reference sequence). The CDR3 DNA reads as TGCAGTGCTAGTGGGAAAGGCTCGAAGGCGGGCTACACCTTC. This sequence encodes CSASGKGSKAGYTF.

This clone occurred a few times. The chain uses TRBV30 and TRBJ2-2; D remains ambiguous. The V end lost 0 bases, the J end lost 5 bases, and 10 bases lay between the germline ends. Germline CDR1 reads GTSNPN; CDR2 reads SVGIG (reference sequence). The CDR3 consists of 14 residues. The CDR3 here is CAWSVGPETGELFF. CDR3 bases: TGTGCCTGGAGTGTTGGGCCAGAGACCGGGGAGCTGTTTTTT.

This chain connects TRBV10-3 to TRBJ2-7, with D possibly TRBD2 on 6 matching bases. Between the trimmed V and J ends, which lost 6 bases and 5 bases, there was a span of 17 bases. This CDR3 region has 14 residues. Germline values: CDR1 ENHRY, CDR2 SYGVKD. CDR3 in amino acids: CAIREGLRAHEQYF. In nucleotides, the CDR3 is TGTGCCATCAGGGAGGGACTCAGGGCCCACGAGCAGTACTTC.

In this sample, this clone turned up a few times. This chain links TRBV4-1 with TRBJ2-3; D unresolved. In germline, CDR1 is MGHRA, CDR2 YSYEKL. V dropped 1 base and J dropped 2 bases, with 13 bases sitting between them. This CDR3 spans 16 amino acids. In DNA, the CDR3 is TGCGCCAGCAGCCAAGGGTGGTCCCGAGCCACAGATACGCAGTATTTT. Translating gives CASSQGWSRATDTQYF.

This chain joins TRBV6-1 and TRBJ2-1; D is unresolved. CDR3 size: 15 residues. Germline assignment: CDR1 MNHNS and CDR2 SASEGT. Trimming took 2 bases from V and 7 from J, leaving 15 bases between them. The CDR3, as DNA: TGTGCCAGCAGTGAACGCTGGTCCGCATCGAATGAGCAGTTCTTC. Translating gives CASSERWSASNEQFF.